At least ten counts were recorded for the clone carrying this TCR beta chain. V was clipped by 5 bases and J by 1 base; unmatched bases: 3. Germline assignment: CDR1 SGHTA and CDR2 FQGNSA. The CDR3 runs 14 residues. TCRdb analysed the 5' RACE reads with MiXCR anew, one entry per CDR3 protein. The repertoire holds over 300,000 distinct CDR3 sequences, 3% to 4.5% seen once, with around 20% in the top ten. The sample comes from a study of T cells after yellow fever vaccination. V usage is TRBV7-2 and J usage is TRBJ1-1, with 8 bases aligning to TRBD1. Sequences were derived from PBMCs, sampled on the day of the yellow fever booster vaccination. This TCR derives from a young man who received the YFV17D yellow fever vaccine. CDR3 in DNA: TGTGCCAGCAGCCTCGGACAGGGGAACACTGAAGCTTTCTTT. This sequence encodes CASSLGQGNTEAFF.